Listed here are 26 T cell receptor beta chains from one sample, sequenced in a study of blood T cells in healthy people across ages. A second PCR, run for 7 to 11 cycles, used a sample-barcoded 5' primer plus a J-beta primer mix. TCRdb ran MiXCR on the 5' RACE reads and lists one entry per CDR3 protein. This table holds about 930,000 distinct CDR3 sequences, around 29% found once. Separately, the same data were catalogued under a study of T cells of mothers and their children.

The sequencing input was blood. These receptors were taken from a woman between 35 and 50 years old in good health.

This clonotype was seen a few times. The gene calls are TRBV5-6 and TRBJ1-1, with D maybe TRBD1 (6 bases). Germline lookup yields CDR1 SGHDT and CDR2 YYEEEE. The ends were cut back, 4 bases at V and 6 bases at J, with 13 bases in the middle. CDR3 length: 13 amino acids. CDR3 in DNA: TGTGCCAGCAGCAGCCGGGGGCGGTCTGAAGCTTTCTTT. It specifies CASSSRGRSEAFF.

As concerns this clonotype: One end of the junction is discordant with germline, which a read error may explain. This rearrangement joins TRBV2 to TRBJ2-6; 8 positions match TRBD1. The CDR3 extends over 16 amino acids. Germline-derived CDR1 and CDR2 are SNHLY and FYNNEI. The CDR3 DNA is TGTACCAGCAGGATGACAGGGGCGAGCGGGGCCAACGTCCTGACTTTC. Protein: CTSRMTGASGANVLTF. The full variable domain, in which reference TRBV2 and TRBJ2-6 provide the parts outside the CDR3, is EPEVTQTPSHQVTQMGQEVILRCVPISNHLYFYWYRQILGQKVEFLVSFYNNEISEKSEIFDDQFSVERPDGSNFTLKIRSTKLEDSAMYFCTSRMTGASGANVLTFGAGSRLTVL.

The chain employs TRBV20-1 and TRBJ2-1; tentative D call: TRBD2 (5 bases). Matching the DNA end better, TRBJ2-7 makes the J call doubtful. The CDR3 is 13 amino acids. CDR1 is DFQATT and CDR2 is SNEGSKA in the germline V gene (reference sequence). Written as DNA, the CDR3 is TGCAGTGCTAGTGAGGGTTCCTACAATGAGCAGTACTTC. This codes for CSASEGSYNEQYF.

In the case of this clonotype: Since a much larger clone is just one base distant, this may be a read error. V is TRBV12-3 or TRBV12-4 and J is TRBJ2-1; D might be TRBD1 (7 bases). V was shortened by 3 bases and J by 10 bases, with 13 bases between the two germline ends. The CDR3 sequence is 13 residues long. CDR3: CASSLTGRKEQFF. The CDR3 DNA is TGTGCCAGCAGTTTGACAGGGAGGAAAGAGCAGTTCTTC.

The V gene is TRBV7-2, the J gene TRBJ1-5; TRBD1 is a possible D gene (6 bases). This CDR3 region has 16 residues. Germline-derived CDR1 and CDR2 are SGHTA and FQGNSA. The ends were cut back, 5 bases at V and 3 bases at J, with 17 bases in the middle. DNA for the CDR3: TGTGCCAGCAGCAGGGGGGGGGGAGTGTCCAATCAGCCCCAGCATTTT. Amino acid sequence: CASSRGGGVSNQPQHF.

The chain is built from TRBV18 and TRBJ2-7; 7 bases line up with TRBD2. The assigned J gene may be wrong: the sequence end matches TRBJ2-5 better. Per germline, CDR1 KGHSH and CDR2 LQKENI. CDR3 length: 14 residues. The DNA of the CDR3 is TGTGCCGACTCACCAGTCGGGGGGTCGGAGACCCAGTACTTC. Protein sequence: CADSPVGGSETQYF.

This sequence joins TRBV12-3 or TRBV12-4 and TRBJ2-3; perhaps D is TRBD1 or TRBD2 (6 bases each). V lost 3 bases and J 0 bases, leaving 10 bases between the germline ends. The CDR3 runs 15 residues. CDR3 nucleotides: TGTGCCAGCAGTTTTGGGGGGACAAGCACAGATACGCAGTATTTT. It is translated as CASSFGGTSTDTQYF.

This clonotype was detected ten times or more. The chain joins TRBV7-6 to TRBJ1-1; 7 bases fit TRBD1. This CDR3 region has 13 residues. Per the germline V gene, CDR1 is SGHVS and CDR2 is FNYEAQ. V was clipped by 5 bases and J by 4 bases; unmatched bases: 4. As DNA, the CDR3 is TGTGCCAGCAGCCCCCAGGGGGGCACTGAAGCTTTCTTT. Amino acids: CASSPQGGTEAFF.

CDR3 bases: TGTGCCAGCAACCCCAATGGGTACACTGAAGCTTTCTTT. Amino acid sequence: CASNPNGYTEAFF. The V and J genes are TRBV27 and TRBJ1-1, with D hard to call. The CDR3 consists of 13 residues. The V end lost 7 bases, the J end lost 3 bases, and 12 bases lay between the germline ends. CDR1 and CDR2 (germline): MNHEY, SMNVEV (reference sequence).

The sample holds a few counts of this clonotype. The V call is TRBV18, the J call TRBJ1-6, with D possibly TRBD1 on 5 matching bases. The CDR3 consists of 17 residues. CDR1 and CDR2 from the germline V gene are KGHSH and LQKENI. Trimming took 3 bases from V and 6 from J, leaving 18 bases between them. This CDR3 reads CASSPDSGYAFNSPLHF. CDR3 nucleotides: TGTGCCAGCTCACCCGACTCAGGGTACGCCTTTAATTCACCCCTCCACTTT.

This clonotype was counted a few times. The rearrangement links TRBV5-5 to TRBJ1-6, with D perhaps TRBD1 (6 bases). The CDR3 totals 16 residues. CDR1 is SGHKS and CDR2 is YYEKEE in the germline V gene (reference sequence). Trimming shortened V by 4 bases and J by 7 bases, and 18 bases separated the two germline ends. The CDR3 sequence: CASSGNHRERNSPLHF. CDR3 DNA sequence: TGTGCCAGCAGCGGTAACCACAGGGAGAGAAATTCACCCCTCCACTTT.

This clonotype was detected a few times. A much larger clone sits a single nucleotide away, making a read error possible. The CDR3 loop reads CASRFLSSGETQYF. The CDR3 DNA follows: TGTGCCAGCAGGTTCTTGAGCAGTGGGGAGACCCAGTACTTC. The chain couples TRBV27 to TRBJ2-5; no reliable D call. The CDR3 contains 14 residues. Germline values: CDR1 MNHEY, CDR2 SMNVEV (reference sequence). Trimming removed 6 bases from V and 5 bases from J, with 16 bases in between.

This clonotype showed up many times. CDR3 nucleotides: TGTGCCAGCAGCTTAGGTGGGCTAGCGGGGGGGAATGAGCAGTTCTTC. This gives the protein CASSLGGLAGGNEQFF. V and J are TRBV7-2 and TRBJ2-1; 12 positions match TRBD2. The CDR3 is 16 amino acids. Trimming at V came to 1 base and at J to 7 bases, leaving 5 bases not matched to a gene. CDR1 SGHTA and CDR2 FQGNSA come from the germline V gene.

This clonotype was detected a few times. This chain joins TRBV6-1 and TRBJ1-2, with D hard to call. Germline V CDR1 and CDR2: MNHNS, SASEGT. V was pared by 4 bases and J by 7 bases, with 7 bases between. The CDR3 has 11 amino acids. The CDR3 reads CASSGPLGYTF. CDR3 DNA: TGTGCCAGCAGTGGCCCTCTTGGCTACACCTTC.

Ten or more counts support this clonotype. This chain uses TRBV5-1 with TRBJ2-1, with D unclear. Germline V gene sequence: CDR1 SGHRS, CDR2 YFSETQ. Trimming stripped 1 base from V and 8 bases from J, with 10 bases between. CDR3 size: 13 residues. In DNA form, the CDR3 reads TGCGCCAGCAGCTTGCAGTTTGGCGATGAGCAGTTCTTC. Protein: CASSLQFGDEQFF.

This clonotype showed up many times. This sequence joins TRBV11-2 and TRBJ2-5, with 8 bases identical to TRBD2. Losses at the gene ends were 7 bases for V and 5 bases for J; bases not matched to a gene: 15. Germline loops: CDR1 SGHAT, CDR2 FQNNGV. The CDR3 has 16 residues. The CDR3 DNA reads TGTGCCAGCAACCAGTTGCGGGGGGCGTCGGGCGAGACCCAGTACTTC. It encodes CASNQLRGASGETQYF.

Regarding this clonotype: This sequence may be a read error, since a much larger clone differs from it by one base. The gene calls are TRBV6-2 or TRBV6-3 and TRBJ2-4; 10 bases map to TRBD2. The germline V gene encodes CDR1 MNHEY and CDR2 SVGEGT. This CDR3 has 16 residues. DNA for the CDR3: TGTGCCAGCAGCAGACTAGCGGGTATAGCCAAAGACATTCAGTACTTC. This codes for CASSRLAGIAKDIQYF.

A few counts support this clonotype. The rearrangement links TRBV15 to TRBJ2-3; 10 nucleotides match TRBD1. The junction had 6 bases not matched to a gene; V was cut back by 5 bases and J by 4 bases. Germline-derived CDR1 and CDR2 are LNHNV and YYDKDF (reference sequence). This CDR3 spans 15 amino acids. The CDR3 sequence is CATSLTGGGADTQYF. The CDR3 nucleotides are TGTGCCACCAGCCTGACAGGGGGCGGCGCAGATACGCAGTATTTT. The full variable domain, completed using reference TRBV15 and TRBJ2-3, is DAMVIQNPRYQVTQFGKPVTLSCSQTLNHNVMYWYQQKSSQAPKLLFHYYDKDFNNEADTPDNFQSRRPNTSFCFLDIRSPGLGDTAMYLCATSLTGGGADTQYFGPGTRLTVL.

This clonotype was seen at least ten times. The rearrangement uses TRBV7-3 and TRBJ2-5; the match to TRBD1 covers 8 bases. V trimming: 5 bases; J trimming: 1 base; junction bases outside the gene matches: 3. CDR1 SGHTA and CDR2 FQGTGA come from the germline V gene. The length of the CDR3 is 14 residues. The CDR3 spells CASSRTGGQETQYF. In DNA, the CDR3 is TGTGCCAGCAGCCGCACAGGGGGCCAAGAGACCCAGTACTTC.

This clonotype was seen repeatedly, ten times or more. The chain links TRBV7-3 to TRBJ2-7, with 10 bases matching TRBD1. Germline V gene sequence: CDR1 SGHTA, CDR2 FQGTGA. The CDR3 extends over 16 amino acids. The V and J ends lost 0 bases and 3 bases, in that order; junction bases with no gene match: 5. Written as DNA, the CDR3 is TGTGCCAGCAGCTTAACGGCGGGGACAGGGGTCTACGAGCAGTACTTC. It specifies CASSLTAGTGVYEQYF.

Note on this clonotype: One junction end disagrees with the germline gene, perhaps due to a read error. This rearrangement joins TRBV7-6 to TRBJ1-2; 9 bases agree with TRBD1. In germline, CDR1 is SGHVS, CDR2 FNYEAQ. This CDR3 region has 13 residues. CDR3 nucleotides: TGTGCCGGCAGCTCGACAGGGGGGTATGGCTACACCTTC. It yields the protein CAGSSTGGYGYTF. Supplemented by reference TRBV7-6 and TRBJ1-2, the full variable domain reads GAGVSQSPRYKVTKRGQDVALRCDPISGHVSLYWYRQALGQGPEFLTYFNYEAQQDKSGLPNDRFSAERPEGSISTLTIQRTEQRDSAMYRCAGSSTGGYGYTFGSGTRLTVV.

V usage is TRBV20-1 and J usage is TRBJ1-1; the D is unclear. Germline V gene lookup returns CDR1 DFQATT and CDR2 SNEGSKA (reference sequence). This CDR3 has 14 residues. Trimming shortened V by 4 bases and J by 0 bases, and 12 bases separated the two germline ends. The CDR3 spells CSAIFQAMNTEAFF. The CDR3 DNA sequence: TGCAGTGCTATATTCCAGGCCATGAACACTGAAGCTTTCTTT.

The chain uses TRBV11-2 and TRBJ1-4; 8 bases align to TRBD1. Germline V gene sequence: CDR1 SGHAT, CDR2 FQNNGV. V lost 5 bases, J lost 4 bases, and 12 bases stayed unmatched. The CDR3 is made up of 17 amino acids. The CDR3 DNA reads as TGTGCCAGCAGCCCTAGGGGGACAGGCGTACTTAATGAAAAACTGTTTTTT. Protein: CASSPRGTGVLNEKLFF.

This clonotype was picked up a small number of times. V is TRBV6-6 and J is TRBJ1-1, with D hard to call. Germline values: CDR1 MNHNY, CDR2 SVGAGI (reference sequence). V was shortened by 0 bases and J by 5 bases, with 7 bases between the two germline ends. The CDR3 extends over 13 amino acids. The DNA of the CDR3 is TGTGCCAGCAGTTACTCGGGAGAAACTGAAGCTTTCTTT. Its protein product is CASSYSGETEAFF.

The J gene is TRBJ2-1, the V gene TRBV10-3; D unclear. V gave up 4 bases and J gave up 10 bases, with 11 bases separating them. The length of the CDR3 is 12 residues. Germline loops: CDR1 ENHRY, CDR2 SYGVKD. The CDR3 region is CAISGLPREQFF. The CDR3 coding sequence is TGTGCCATCAGTGGCCTCCCGAGGGAGCAGTTCTTC.

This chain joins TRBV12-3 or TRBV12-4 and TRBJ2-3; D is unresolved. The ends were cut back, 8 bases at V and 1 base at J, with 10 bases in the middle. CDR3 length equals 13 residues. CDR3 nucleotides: TGTGCCAGCGTCATGTGGGGCACAGATACGCAGTATTTT. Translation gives CASVMWGTDTQYF.